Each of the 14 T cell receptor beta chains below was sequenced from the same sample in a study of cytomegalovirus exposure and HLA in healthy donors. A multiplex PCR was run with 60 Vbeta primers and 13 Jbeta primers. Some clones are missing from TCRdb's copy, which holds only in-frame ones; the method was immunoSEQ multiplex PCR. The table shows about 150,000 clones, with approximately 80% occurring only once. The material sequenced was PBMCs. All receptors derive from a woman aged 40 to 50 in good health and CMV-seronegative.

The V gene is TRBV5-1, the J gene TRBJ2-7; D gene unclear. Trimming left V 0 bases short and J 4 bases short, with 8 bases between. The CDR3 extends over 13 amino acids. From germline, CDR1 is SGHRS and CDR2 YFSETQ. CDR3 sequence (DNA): TGCGCCAGCAGCTTGGACTCCGAATACGAGCAGTACTTC. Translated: CASSLDSEYEQYF.

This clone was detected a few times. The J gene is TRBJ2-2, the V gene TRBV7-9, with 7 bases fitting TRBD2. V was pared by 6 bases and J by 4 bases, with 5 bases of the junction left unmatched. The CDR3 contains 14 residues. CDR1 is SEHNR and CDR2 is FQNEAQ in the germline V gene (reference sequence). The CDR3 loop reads CASSWSGATGELFF. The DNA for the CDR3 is TGTGCCAGCAGTTGGAGCGGGGCCACCGGGGAGCTGTTTTTT. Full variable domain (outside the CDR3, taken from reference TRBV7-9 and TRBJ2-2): DTGVSQNPRHKITKRGQNVTFRCDPISEHNRLYWYRQTLGQGPEFLTYFQNEAQLEKSRLLSDRFSAERPKGSFSTLEIQRTEQGDSAMYLCASSWSGATGELFFGEGSRLTVL.

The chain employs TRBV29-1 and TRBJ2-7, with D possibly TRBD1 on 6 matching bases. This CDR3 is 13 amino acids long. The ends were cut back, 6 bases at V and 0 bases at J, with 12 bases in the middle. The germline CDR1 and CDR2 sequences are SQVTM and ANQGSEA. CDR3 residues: CSVRGPSSYEQYF. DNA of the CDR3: TGCAGCGTCAGGGGTCCCTCCTCCTACGAGCAGTACTTC.

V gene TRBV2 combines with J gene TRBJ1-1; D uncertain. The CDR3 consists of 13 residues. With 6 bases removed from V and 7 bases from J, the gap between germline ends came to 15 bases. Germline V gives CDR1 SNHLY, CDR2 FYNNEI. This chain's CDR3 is CASRGGWSYEAFF. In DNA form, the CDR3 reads TGTGCCAGCAGGGGAGGGTGGAGTTATGAAGCTTTCTTT.

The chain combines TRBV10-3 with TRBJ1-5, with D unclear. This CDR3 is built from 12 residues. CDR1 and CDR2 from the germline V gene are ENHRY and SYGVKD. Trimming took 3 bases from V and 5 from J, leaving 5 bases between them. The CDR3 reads CAISDQDQPQHF. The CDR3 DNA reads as TGTGCCATCAGTGACCAGGATCAGCCCCAGCATTTT.

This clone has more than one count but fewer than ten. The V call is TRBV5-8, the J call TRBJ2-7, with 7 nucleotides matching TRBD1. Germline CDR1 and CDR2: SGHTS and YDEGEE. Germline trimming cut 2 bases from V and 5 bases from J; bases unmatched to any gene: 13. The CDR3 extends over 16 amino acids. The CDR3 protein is CASSFHSGQLSNEQYF. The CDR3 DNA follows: TGTGCCAGCAGCTTCCATTCGGGACAGCTCTCGAACGAGCAGTACTTC.

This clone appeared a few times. In nucleotides, the CDR3 is TGTGCCAGCAGTTACGTCGACTTAAACACTGAAGCTTTCTTT. It specifies CASSYVDLNTEAFF. This rearrangement joins TRBV6-6 to TRBJ1-1, with D uncertain. This CDR3 contains 14 residues. Trimming took 2 bases from V and 2 from J, leaving 9 bases between them. The germline V gene has CDR1 MNHNY and CDR2 SVGAGI (reference sequence).

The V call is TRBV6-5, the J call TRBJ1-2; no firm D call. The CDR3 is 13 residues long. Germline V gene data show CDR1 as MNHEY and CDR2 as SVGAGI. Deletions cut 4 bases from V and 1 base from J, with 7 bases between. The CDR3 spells CASSLARNYGYTF. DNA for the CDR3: TGTGCCAGCAGTTTGGCCCGTAACTATGGCTACACCTTC.

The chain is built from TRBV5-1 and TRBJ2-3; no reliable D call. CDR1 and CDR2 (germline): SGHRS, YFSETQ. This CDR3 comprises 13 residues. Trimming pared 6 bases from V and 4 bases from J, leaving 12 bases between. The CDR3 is CASNREVPDTQYF. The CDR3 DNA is TGCGCCAGCAACCGAGAGGTTCCAGATACGCAGTATTTT.

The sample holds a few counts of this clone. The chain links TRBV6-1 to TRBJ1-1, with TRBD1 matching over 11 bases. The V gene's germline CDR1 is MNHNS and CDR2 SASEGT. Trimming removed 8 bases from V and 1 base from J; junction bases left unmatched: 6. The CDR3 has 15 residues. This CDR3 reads CASFGQGAKNTEAFF. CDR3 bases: TGTGCCAGCTTCGGACAGGGGGCTAAGAACACTGAAGCTTTCTTT.

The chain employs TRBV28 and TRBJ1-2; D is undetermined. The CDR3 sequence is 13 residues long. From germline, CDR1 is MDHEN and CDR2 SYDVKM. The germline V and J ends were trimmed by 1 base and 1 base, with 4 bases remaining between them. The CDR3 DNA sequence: TGTGCCAGCAGTTTATCAGATAACTATGGCTACACCTTC. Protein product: CASSLSDNYGYTF.

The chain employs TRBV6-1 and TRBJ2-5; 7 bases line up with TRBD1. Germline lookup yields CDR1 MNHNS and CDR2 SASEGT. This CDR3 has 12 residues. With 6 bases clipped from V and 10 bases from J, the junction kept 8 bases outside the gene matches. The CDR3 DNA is TGTGCCAGCAGGATCTTAGACAGGGACCAGTACTTC. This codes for CASRILDRDQYF.

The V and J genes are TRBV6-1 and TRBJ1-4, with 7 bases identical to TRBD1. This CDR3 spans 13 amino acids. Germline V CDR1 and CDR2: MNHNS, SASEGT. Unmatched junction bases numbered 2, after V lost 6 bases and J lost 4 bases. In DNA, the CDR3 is TGTGCCAGCAGCAGACAGGGTAATGAAAAACTGTTTTTT. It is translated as CASSRQGNEKLFF.

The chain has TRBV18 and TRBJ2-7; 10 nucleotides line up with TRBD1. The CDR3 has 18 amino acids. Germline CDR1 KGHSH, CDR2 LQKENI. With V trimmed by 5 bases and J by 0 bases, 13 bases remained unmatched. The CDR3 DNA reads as TGTGCCAGCTCAACCAGAAGTATCGGACAGGGGGTCTCCTACGAGCAGTACTTC. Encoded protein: CASSTRSIGQGVSYEQYF.